These 12 T cell receptor beta chains were all obtained from the same sample, sequenced in a study of T-cell reconstitution after alpha-beta-depleted transplantation in children. As it was prepared, the TCRbeta library received unique molecular identifiers. Each CDR3 protein is one row after TCRdb ran MiXCR on the PCR reads. The sample has about 460,000 distinct CDR3 sequences, roughly a tenth seen once. The sequenced sample was PBMCs, obtained before TCRalphabeta/CD19-depleted stem cell transplant. The receptor set was obtained from a child aged 2 to 10 with inherited bone marrow failure, due to receive a stem cell transplant.

This clonotype appeared many times. The V and J genes are TRBV20-1 and TRBJ2-1; 12 bases agree with TRBD2. The CDR3 has 15 residues. Germline V lookup: CDR1 DFQATT, CDR2 SNEGSKA (reference sequence). The junction had 12 bases not matched to a gene; V was cut back by 6 bases and J by 9 bases. CDR3 sequence: CSARLAGAIKPEQFF. Written as DNA, the CDR3 is TGCAGTGCCCGACTAGCGGGAGCTATAAAACCTGAGCAGTTCTTC.

At least ten counts were recorded for this clonotype. The V and J genes are TRBV4-3 and TRBJ1-5; TRBD1 aligns across 8 bases. Germline V gene sequence: CDR1 LGHNA, CDR2 YSLEER. The V gene end was trimmed by 1 base and the J gene end by 4 bases; junction bases not matched to a gene: 3. CDR3 length equals 15 residues. CDR3 protein: CASSQGQGRNQPQHF. The CDR3, as DNA: TGCGCCAGCAGCCAAGGACAGGGGAGGAATCAGCCCCAGCATTTT.

This clonotype has at least ten counts. The V call is TRBV6-5, the J call TRBJ2-2; D is tentatively TRBD1 or TRBD2 (5 bases each). The germline gives CDR1 MNHEY, CDR2 SVGAGI. V was cut by 0 bases and J by 6 bases, with 20 bases left in between. The CDR3 runs to 18 residues. The CDR3 DNA follows: TGTGCCAGCAGTTACTCCCGTACCATTGGGACCTACCCCGGGGAGCTGTTTTTT. This translates into CASSYSRTIGTYPGELFF.

This clonotype was seen repeatedly, ten times or more. This chain joins TRBV11-2 and TRBJ2-2; 8 bases line up with TRBD2. CDR3 size: 16 residues. Germline CDR1 is SGHAT and CDR2 is FQNNGV. V shed 1 base and J 6 bases; nucleotides not matched to a gene: 7. The CDR3, as DNA: TGTGCCAGCAGCTTAGCTCGGCTAGCGGGCCCCGGGGAGCTGTTTTTT. Translation gives CASSLARLAGPGELFF.

This clonotype was recorded at least ten times. V and J are TRBV7-9 and TRBJ1-1, with D possibly being TRBD1 (5 bases). Trimming removed 5 bases at V and 6 bases at J, with 16 bases between. Germline CDR1 is SEHNR and CDR2 is FQNEAQ (reference sequence). This CDR3 has 14 amino acids. The CDR3 nucleotides are TGTGCCAGCAGCCCAAACCTAGGGGTCGCTGAAGCTTTCTTT. Translation: CASSPNLGVAEAFF.

This clonotype was detected ten times or more. This chain uses TRBV4-3 with TRBJ2-5, with 10 nucleotides matching TRBD2. CDR1 and CDR2 from the germline V gene are LGHNA and YSLEER. V was clipped by 0 bases and J by 1 base; unmatched bases: 5. The CDR3 consists of 17 residues. The CDR3 DNA reads TGCGCCAGCAGCCAAGAGCCCTGGACTAGCGGCCAAGAGACCCAGTACTTC. Translating it yields CASSQEPWTSGQETQYF.

The V call is TRBV30, the J call TRBJ2-3; 9 positions agree with TRBD2. Germline V gene data show CDR1 as GTSNPN and CDR2 as SVGIG (reference sequence). The V and J ends lost 3 bases and 1 base, in that order; junction bases with no gene match: 5. The CDR3 is made up of 15 amino acids. CDR3 sequence: CAWRGLAQGTDTQYF. The CDR3, as DNA: TGTGCCTGGAGGGGACTAGCTCAAGGCACAGATACGCAGTATTTT.

In its sample, this clonotype was seen many times. CDR3 sequence: CASSFRRMNTEAFF. In nucleotides, the CDR3 is TGTGCCAGCAGTTTTCGTAGGATGAACACTGAAGCTTTCTTT. The chain carries TRBV6-5 and TRBJ1-1; D unresolved. Trimming pared 4 bases from V and 0 bases from J, leaving 9 bases between. The CDR3 contains 14 residues. Germline CDR1 is MNHEY and CDR2 is SVGAGI.

The table lists this clonotype with many counts. The chain couples TRBV2 to TRBJ2-7; no clear D. This CDR3 is built from 15 residues. Germline CDR1 reads SNHLY; CDR2 reads FYNNEI. V was trimmed by 7 bases and J by 5 bases, leaving 21 bases between them. CDR3: CASNPTWVPTHEQYF. The CDR3 region has the DNA TGTGCCAGCAACCCTACATGGGTACCCACCCACGAGCAGTACTTC.

This clonotype was picked up many times. The chain has TRBV27 and TRBJ1-5; D is unclear. Looked up from germline, CDR1 is MNHEY and CDR2 is SMNVEV (reference sequence). Trimming took 2 bases from V and 10 from J, leaving 15 bases between them. This CDR3 comprises 14 residues. The CDR3 loop is CASSLGRGLFPQHF. CDR3 DNA sequence: TGTGCCAGCAGTTTAGGCAGAGGACTATTCCCCCAGCATTTT.

This clonotype occurred many times. The gene calls are TRBV7-2 and TRBJ2-3, with D tentatively TRBD2 (6 bases). This CDR3 has 16 residues. Germline-derived CDR1 and CDR2 are SGHTA and FQGNSA. Deletions cut 1 base from V and 5 bases from J, with 16 bases between. In nucleotides, the CDR3 is TGTGCCAGCAGCTTAGGCCCACGACTAGACAGAGATACGCAGTATTTT. The encoded protein is CASSLGPRLDRDTQYF.

The V gene is TRBV5-1, the J gene TRBJ1-5, with D perhaps matching TRBD1 (5 bases). The CDR3 loop spans 17 amino acids. Per the germline V gene, CDR1 is SGHRS and CDR2 is YFSETQ. Between the trimmed V and J ends, which lost 2 bases and 0 bases, there was a span of 15 bases. The CDR3 here is CASSLPGGSLSNQPQHF. CDR3 nucleotide sequence: TGCGCCAGCAGCTTACCCGGGGGGTCCCTTAGCAATCAGCCCCAGCATTTT.